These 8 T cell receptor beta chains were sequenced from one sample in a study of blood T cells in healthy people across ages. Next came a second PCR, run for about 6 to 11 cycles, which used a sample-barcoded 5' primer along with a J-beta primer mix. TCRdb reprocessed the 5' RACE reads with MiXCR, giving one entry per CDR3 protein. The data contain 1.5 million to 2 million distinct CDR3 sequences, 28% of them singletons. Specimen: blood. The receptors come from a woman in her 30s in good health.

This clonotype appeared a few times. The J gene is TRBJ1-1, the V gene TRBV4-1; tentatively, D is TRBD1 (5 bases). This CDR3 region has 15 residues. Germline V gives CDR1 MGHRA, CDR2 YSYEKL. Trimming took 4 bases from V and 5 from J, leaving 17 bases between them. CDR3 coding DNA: TGCGCCAGCAGCCCGGTGTCCAGGTGGGGGACTGAAGCTTTCTTT. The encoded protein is CASSPVSRWGTEAFF.

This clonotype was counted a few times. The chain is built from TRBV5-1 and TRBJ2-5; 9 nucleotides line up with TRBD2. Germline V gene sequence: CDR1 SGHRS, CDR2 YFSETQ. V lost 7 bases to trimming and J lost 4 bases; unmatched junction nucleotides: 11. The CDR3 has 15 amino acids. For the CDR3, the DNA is TGCGCCAGCCGGCCAGCGGGGGGTGCGCGAGAGACCCAGTACTTC. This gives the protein CASRPAGGARETQYF.

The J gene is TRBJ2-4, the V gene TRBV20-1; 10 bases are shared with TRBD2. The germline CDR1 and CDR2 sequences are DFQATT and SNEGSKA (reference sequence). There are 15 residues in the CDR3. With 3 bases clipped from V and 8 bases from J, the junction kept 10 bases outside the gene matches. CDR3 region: CSASQREGLRDIQYF. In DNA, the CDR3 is TGCAGTGCTAGTCAGCGGGAGGGCCTTCGTGACATTCAGTACTTC.

CDR3 residues: CSVAGWDRGPEQYF. As DNA, the CDR3 is TGCAGCGTAGCGGGCTGGGACAGGGGACCCGAGCAGTACTTC. V and J are TRBV29-1 and TRBJ2-4, with 10 bases identical to TRBD1. The J call may be faulty, since TRBJ2-7 better matches the DNA end. Germline values: CDR1 SQVTM, CDR2 ANQGSEA. This CDR3 is 14 amino acids long.

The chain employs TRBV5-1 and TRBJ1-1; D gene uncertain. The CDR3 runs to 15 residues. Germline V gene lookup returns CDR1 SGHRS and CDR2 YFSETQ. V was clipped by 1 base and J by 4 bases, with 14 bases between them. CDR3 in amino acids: CASSLNTLAGTEAFF. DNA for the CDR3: TGCGCCAGCAGCTTGAATACTTTGGCGGGCACTGAAGCTTTCTTT.

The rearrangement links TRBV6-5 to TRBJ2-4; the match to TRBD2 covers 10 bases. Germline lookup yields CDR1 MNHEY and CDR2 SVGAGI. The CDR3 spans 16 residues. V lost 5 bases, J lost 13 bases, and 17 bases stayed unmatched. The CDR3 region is CASSRAGTSVTNEQYF. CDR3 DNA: TGTGCCAGCAGTCGCGCCGGGACTAGCGTTACCAATGAGCAGTACTTC.

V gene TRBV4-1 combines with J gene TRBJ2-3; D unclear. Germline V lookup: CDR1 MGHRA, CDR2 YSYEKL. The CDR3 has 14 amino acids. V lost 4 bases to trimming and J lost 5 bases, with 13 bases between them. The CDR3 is CASSRVTTGDTQYF. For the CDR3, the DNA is TGCGCCAGCAGCCGAGTCACGACGGGAGATACGCAGTATTTT.

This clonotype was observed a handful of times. The CDR3 sequence is CASTGTSLQQYF. The DNA of the CDR3 is TGCGCCAGCACCGGGACTAGCCTCCAGCAGTATTTT. The chain recombines TRBV10-2 with TRBJ2-3; TRBD2 matches at 9 bases. This CDR3 comprises 12 residues. Per the germline V gene, CDR1 is WSHSY and CDR2 is SAAADI. J gave up 11 bases and V 7 bases, and 7 bases lay outside the gene matches.